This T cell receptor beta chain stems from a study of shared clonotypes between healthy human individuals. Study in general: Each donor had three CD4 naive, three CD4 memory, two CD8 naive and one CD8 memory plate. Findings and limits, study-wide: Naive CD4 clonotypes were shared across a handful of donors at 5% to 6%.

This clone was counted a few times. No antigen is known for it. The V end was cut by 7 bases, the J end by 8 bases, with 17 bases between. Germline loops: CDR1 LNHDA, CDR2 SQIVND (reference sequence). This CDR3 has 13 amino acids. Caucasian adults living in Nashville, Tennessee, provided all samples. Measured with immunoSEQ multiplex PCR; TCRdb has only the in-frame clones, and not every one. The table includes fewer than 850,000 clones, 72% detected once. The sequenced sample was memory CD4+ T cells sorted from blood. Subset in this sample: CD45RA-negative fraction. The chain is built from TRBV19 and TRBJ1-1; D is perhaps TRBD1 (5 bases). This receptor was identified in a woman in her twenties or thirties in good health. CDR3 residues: CASNTQGLAEAFF. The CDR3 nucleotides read TGTGCCAGTAATACCCAGGGCCTGGCCGAAGCTTTCTTT.